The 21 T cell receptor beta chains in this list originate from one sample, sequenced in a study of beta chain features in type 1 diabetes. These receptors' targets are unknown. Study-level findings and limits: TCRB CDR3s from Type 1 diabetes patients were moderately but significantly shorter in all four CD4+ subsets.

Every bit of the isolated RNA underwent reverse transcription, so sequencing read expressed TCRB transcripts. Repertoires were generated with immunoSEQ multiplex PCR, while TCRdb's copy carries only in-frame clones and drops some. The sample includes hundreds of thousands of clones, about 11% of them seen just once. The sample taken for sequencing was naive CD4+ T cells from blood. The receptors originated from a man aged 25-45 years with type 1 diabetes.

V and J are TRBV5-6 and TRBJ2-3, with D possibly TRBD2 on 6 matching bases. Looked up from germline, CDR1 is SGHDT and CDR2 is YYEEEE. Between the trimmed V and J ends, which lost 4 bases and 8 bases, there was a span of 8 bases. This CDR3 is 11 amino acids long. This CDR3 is CASSIGGTQYF. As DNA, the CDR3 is TGTGCCAGCAGCATCGGGGGTACGCAGTATTTT.

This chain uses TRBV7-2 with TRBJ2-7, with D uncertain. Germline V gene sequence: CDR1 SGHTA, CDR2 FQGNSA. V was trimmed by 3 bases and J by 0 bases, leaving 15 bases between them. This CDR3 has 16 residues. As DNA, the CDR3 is TGTGCCAGCAGCTTTACTGGCGGAAGGAGCTCCTACGAGCAGTACTTC. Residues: CASSFTGGRSSYEQYF.

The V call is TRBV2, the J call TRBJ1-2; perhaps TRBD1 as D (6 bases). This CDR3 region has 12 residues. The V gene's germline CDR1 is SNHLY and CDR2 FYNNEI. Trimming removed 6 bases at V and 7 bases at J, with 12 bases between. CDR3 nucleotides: TGTGCCAGCAGCCGGACAGATGTTGGCTACACCTTC. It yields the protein CASSRTDVGYTF.

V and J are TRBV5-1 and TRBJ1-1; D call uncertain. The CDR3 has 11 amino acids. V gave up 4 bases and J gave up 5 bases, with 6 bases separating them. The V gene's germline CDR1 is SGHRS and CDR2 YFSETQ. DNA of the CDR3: TGCGCCAGCAGCATCGGGACTGAAGCTTTCTTT. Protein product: CASSIGTEAFF.

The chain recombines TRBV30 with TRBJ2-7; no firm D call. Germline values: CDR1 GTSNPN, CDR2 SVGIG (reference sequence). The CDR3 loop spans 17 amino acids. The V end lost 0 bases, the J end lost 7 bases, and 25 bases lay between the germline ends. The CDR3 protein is CAWSVPLASKLPGEQYF. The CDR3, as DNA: TGTGCCTGGAGTGTACCGTTGGCTTCTAAACTACCGGGTGAGCAGTACTTC.

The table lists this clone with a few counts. CDR3 nucleotides: TGTGCCAGCAGTGGGCGGATTTGGGCCTACGAGCAGTACTTC. Its protein product is CASSGRIWAYEQYF. The chain combines TRBV2 with TRBJ2-7, with D unresolved. V dropped 4 bases and J dropped 2 bases, with 12 bases sitting between them. The CDR3 is 14 residues long. Germline CDR1 and CDR2: SNHLY and FYNNEI.

The CDR3: CASSLGGDNQPQHF. CDR3 in DNA: TGCGCCAGCAGCTTGGGAGGAGATAATCAGCCCCAGCATTTT. This chain joins TRBV5-1 and TRBJ1-5; D gene ambiguous. Germline lookup yields CDR1 SGHRS and CDR2 YFSETQ. CDR3 size: 14 residues. V gave up 0 bases and J gave up 4 bases, with 8 bases separating them.

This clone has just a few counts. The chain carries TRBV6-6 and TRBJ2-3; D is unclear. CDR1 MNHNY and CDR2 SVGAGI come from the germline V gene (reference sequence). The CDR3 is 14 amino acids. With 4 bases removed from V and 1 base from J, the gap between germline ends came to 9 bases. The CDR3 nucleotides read TGTGCCAGCAGTTTTGTCGGAGGCACAGATACGCAGTATTTT. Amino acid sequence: CASSFVGGTDTQYF.

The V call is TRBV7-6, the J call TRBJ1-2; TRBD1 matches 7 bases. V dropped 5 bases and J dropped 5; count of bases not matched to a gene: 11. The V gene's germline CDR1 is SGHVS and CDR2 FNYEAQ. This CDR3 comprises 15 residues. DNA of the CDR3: TGTGCCAGCAGCCCCGGGACAGACGACCGATATGGCTACACCTTC. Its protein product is CASSPGTDDRYGYTF.

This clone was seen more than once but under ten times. This CDR3 reads CASSLDRGRNEQYF. The CDR3 DNA sequence: TGTGCCAGCAGCTTGGACCGGGGGAGAAACGAGCAGTACTTC. The chain links TRBV5-4 to TRBJ2-7, with D maybe TRBD2 (6 bases). This CDR3 has 14 amino acids. Germline values: CDR1 SGHNT, CDR2 YYREEE (reference sequence). Trimming took off 0 bases at V and 5 bases at J, with 12 bases between the two ends. Using reference TRBV5-4 and TRBJ2-7 for the parts outside the CDR3, the full variable domain is ETGVTQSPTHLIKTRGQQVTLRCSSQSGHNTVSWYQQALGQGPQFIFQYYREEENGRGNFPPRFSGLQFPNYSSELNVNALELDDSALYLCASSLDRGRNEQYFGPGTRLTVT.

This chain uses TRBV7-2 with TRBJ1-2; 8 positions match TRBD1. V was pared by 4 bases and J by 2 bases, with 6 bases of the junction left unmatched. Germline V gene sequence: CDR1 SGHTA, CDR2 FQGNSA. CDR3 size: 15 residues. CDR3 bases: TGTGCCAGCAGCTCACCCGGGACAGGAAACTATGGCTACACCTTC. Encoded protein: CASSSPGTGNYGYTF. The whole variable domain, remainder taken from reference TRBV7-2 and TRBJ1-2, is GAGVSQSPSNKVTEKGKDVELRCDPISGHTALYWYRQSLGQGLEFLIYFQGNSAPDKSGLPSDRFSAERTGGSVSTLTIQRTQQEDSAVYLCASSSPGTGNYGYTFGSGTRLTVV.

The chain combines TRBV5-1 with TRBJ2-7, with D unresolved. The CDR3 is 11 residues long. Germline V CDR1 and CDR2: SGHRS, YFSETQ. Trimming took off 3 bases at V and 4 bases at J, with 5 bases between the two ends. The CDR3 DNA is TGCGCCAGCAGCTCCGGGTACGAGCAGTACTTC. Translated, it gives CASSSGYEQYF.

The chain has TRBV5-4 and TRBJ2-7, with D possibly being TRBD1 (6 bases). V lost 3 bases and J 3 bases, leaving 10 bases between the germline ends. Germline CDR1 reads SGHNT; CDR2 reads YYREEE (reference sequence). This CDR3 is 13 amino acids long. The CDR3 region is CASSSGQNYEQYF. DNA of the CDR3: TGTGCCAGCAGCTCCGGACAGAACTACGAGCAGTACTTC. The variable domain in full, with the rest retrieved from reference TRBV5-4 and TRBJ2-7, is ETGVTQSPTHLIKTRGQQVTLRCSSQSGHNTVSWYQQALGQGPQFIFQYYREEENGRGNFPPRFSGLQFPNYSSELNVNALELDDSALYLCASSSGQNYEQYFGPGTRLTVT.

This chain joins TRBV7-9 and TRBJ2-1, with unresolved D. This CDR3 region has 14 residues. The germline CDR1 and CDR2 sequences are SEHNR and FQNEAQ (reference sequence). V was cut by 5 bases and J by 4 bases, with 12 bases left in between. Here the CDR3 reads CASSQNTHYNEQFF. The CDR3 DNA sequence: TGTGCCAGCAGCCAAAATACACATTACAATGAGCAGTTCTTC.

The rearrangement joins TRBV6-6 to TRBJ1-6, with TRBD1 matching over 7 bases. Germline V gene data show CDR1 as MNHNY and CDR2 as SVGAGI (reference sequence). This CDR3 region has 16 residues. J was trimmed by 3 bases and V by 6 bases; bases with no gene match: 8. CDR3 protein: CASSLTGDNYNSPLHF. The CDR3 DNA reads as TGTGCCAGCAGCCTAACAGGGGACAACTATAATTCACCCCTCCACTTT.

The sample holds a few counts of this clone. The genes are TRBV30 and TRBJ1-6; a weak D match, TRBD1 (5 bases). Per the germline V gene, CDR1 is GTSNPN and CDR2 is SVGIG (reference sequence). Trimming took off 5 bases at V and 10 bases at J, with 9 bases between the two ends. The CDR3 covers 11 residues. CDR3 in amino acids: CAWGAASPLHF. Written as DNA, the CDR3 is TGTGCCTGGGGGGCTGCCTCACCCCTCCACTTT.

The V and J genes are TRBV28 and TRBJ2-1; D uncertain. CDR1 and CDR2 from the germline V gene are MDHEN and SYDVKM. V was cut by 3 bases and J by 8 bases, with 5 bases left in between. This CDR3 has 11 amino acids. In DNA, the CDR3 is TGTGCCAGCAGTTTCACGGATGAGCAGTTCTTC. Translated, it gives CASSFTDEQFF.

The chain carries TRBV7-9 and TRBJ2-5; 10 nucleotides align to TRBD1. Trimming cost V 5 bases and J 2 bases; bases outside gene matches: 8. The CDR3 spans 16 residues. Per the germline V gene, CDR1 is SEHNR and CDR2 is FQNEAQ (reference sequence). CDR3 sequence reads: CASSPGTGAQQETQYF. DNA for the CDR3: TGTGCCAGCAGCCCTGGGACAGGGGCCCAACAAGAGACCCAGTACTTC. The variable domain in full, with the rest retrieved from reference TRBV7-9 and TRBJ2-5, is DTGVSQNPRHKITKRGQNVTFRCDPISEHNRLYWYRQTLGQGPEFLTYFQNEAQLEKSRLLSDRFSAERPKGSFSTLEIQRTEQGDSAMYLCASSPGTGAQQETQYFGPGTRLLVL.

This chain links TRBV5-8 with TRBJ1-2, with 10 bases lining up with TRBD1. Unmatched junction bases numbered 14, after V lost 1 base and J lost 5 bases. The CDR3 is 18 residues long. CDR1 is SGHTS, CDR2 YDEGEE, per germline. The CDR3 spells CASSLRTGTGVQVYGYTF. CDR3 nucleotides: TGTGCCAGCAGCTTGAGGACCGGGACAGGGGTGCAAGTGTATGGCTACACCTTC. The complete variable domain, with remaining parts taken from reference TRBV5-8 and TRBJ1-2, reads EAGVTQSPTHLIKTRGQQATLRCSPISGHTSVYWYQQALGLGLQFLLWYDEGEERNRGNFPPRFSGRQFPNYSSELNVNALELEDSALYLCASSLRTGTGVQVYGYTFGSGTRLTVV.

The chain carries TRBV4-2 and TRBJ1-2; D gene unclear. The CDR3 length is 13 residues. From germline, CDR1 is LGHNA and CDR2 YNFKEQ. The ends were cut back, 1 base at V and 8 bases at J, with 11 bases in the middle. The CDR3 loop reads CASSQGSGRGYTF. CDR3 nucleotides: TGTGCCAGCAGCCAAGGTTCTGGCAGAGGCTACACCTTC.

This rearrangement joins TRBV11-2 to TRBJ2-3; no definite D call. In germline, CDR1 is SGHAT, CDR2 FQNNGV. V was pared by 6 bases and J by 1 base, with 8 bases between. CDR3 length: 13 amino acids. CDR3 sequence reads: CASRWAGTDTQYF. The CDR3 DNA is TGTGCCAGCAGATGGGCAGGCACAGATACGCAGTATTTT.